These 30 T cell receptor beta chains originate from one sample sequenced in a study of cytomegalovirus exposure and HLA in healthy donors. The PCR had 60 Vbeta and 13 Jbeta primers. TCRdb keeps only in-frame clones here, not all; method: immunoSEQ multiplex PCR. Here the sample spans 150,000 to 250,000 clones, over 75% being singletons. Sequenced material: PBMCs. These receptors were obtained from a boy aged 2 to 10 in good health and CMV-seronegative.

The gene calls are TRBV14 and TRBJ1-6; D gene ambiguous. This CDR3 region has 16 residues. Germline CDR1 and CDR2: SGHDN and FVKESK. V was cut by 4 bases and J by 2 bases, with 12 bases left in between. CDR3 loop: CASSPAGSAYNSPLHF. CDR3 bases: TGTGCCAGCAGCCCAGCAGGATCGGCCTATAATTCACCCCTCCACTTT.

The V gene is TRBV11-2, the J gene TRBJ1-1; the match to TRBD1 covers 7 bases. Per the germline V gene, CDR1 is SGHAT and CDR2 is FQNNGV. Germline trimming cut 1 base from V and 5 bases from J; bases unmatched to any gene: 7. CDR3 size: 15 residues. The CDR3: CASSLVQGVGTEAFF. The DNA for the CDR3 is TGTGCCAGCAGCTTAGTTCAGGGGGTTGGGACTGAAGCTTTCTTT.

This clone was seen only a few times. Here the CDR3 DNA reads TGTGCCAGCAGCTTCTCCAGACAAGAGACCCAGTACTTC. Translated, it gives CASSFSRQETQYF. This rearrangement joins TRBV7-6 to TRBJ2-5; D remains ambiguous. Looked up from germline, CDR1 is SGHVS and CDR2 is FNYEAQ. The CDR3 spans 13 residues. The V end lost 3 bases, the J end lost 2 bases, and 7 bases lay between the germline ends.

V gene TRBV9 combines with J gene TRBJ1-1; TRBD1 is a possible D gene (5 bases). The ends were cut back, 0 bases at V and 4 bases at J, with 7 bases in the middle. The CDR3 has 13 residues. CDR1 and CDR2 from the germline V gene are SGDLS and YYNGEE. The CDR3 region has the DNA TGTGCCAGCAGCGTAGTTAGGGGCACTGAAGCTTTCTTT. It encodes CASSVVRGTEAFF. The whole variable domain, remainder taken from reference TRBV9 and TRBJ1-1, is DSGVTQTPKHLITATGQRVTLRCSPRSGDLSVYWYQQSLDQGLQFLIQYYNGEERAKGNILERFSAQQFPDLHSELNLSSLELGDSALYFCASSVVRGTEAFFGQGTRLTVV.

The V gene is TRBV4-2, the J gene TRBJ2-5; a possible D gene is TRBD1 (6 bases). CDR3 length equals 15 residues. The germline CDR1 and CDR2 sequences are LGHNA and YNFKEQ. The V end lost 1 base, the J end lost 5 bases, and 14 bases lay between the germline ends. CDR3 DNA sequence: TGTGCCAGCAGCCAAGGACAACAGGGATCGGAGACCCAGTACTTC. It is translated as CASSQGQQGSETQYF.

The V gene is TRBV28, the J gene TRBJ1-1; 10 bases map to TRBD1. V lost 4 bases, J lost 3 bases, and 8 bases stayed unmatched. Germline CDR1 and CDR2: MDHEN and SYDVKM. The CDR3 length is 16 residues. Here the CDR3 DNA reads TGTGCCAGCAGTTCCCTGGACAGGGGGGTCGACACTGAAGCTTTCTTT. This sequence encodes CASSSLDRGVDTEAFF.

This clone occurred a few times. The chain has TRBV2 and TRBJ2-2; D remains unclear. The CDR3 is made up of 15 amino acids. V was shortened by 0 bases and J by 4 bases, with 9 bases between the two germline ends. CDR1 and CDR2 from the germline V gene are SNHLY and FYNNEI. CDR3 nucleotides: TGTGCCAGCAGTGAAGCATGGAGTTTCACCGGGGAGCTGTTTTTT. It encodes CASSEAWSFTGELFF.

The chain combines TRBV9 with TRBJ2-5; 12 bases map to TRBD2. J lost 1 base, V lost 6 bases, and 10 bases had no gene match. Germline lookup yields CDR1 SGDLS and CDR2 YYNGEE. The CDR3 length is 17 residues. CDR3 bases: TGTGCCAGCACCCCTAGCGGGGGGGCGGGAGGCCAAGAGACCCAGTACTTC. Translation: CASTPSGGAGGQETQYF.

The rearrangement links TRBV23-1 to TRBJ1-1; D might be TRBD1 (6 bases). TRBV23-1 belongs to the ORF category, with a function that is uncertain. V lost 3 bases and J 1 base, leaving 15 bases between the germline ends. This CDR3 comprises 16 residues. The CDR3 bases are TGCGCCAGCAGTCATTATGGACAGCGACCGAACACTGAAGCTTTCTTT. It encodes CASSHYGQRPNTEAFF.

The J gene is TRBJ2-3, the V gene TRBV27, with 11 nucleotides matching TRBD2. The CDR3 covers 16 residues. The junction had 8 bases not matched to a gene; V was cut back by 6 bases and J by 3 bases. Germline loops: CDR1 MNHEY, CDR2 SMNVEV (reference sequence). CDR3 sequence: CASRPGLAGLTDTQYF. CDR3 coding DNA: TGTGCCAGCAGACCCGGACTAGCGGGTTTAACAGATACGCAGTATTTT.

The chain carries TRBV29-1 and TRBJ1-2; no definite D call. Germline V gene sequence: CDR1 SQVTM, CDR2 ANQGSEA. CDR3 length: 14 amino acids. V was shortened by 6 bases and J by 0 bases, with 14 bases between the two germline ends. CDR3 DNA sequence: TGCAGCGTCCTGCTCGGGAGGGCTAACTATGGCTACACCTTC. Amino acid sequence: CSVLLGRANYGYTF.

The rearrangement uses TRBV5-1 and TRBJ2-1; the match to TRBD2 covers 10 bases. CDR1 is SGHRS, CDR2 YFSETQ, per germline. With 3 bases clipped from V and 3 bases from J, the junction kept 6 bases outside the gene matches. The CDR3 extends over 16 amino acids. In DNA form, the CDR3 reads TGCGCCAGCAGCTCCTTACTAGCGGGGATCTACAATGAGCAGTTCTTC. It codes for CASSSLLAGIYNEQFF. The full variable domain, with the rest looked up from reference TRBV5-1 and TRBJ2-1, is KAGVTQTPRYLIKTRGQQVTLSCSPISGHRSVSWYQQTPGQGLQFLFEYFSETQRNKGNFPGRFSGRQFSNSRSEMNVSTLELGDSALYLCASSSLLAGIYNEQFFGPGTRLTVL.

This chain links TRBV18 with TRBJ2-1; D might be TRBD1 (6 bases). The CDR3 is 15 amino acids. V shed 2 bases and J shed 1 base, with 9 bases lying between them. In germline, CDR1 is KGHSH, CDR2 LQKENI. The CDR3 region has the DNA TGTGCCAGCTCACCAGGGACAAGGTCCTACAATGAGCAGTTCTTC. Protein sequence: CASSPGTRSYNEQFF.

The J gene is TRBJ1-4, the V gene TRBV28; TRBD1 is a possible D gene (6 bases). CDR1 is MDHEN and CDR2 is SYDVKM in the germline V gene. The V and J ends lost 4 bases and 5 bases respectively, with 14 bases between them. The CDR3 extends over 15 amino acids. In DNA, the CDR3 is TGTGCCAGCAGTTCAGGACAGCCTGGGAATGAAAAACTGTTTTTT. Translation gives CASSSGQPGNEKLFF.

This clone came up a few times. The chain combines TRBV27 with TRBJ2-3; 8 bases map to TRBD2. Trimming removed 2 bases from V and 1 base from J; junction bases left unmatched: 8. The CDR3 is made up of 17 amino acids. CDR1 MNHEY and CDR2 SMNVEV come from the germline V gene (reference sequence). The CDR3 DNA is TGTGCCAGCAGTTTAAGGAAGAGCGGGGGTGGCACAGATACGCAGTATTTT. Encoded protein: CASSLRKSGGGTDTQYF.

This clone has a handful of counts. The CDR3: CASTPGQLNTEAFF. The CDR3 DNA sequence: TGTGCCAGTACCCCCGGACAGTTGAACACTGAAGCTTTCTTT. This chain joins TRBV19 and TRBJ1-1; D is perhaps TRBD1 (6 bases). CDR3 size: 14 residues. Germline assignment: CDR1 LNHDA and CDR2 SQIVND (reference sequence). The ends were cut back, 7 bases at V and 0 bases at J, with 12 bases in the middle.

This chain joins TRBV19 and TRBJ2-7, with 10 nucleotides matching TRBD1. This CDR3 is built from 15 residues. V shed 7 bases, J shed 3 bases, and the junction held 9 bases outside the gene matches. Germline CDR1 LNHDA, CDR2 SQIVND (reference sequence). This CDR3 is CASTPGGTGVYEQYF. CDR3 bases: TGTGCCAGTACCCCGGGCGGGACAGGGGTCTACGAGCAGTACTTC.

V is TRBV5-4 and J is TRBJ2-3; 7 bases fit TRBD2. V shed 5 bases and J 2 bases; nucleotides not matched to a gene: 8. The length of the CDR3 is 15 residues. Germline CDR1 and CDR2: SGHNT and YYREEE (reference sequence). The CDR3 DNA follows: TGTGCCAGCAGGGATAGGGACTACATCACAGATACGCAGTATTTT. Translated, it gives CASRDRDYITDTQYF.

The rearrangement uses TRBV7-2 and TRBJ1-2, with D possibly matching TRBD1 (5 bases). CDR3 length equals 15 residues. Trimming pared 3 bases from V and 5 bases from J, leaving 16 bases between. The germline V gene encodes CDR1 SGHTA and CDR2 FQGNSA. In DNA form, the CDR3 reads TGTGCCAGCAGCTTGTCGCAGGGTAGAGGATATGGCTACACCTTC. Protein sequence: CASSLSQGRGYGYTF.

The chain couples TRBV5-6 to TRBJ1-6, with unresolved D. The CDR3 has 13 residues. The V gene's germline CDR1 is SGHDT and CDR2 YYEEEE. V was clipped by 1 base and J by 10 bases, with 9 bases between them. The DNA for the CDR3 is TGTGCCAGCAGCTTGTGGGGAGTCTCACCCCTCCACTTT. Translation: CASSLWGVSPLHF.

The CDR3 nucleotides are TGCGCCAGCAGCACTCGCGGGAATATGAACACCGGGGAGCTGTTTTTT. Translation: CASSTRGNMNTGELFF. V gene TRBV5-1 combines with J gene TRBJ2-2, with D possibly matching TRBD2 (6 bases). The germline V gene has CDR1 SGHRS and CDR2 YFSETQ. The CDR3 consists of 16 residues. Deletions cut 4 bases from V and 1 base from J, with 14 bases between.

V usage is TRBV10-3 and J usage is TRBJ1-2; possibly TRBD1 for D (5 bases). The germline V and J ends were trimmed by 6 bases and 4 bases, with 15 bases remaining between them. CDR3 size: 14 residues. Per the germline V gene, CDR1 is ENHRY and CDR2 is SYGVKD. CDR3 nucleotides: TGTGCCATCAGGGAATCGGGGGGTTCCTATGGCTACACCTTC. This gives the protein CAIRESGGSYGYTF.

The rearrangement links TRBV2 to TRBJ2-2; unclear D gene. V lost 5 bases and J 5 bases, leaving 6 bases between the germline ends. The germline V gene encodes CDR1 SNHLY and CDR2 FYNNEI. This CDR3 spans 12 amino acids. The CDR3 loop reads CASSLSTGELFF. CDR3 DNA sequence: TGTGCCAGCAGTCTATCTACCGGGGAGCTGTTTTTT.

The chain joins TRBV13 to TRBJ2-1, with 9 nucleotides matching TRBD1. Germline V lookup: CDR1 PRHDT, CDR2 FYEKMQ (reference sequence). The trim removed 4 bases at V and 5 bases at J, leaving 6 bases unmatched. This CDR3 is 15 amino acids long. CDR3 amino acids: CASSSTGQGNNEQFF. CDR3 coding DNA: TGTGCCAGCAGCTCCACGGGACAGGGAAACAATGAGCAGTTCTTC.

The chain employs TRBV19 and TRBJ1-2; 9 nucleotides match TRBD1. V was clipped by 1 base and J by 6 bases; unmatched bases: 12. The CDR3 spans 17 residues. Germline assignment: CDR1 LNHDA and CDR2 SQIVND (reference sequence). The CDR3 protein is CASSIGPPGQGLHGYTF. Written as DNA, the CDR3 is TGTGCCAGTAGTATAGGCCCCCCGGGACAGGGACTCCATGGCTACACCTTC.

DNA for the CDR3: TGTGCCAGCAGTTTATCCACCGGACACCTCTACAATGAGCAGTTCTTC. As protein: CASSLSTGHLYNEQFF. The chain joins TRBV27 to TRBJ2-1; a possible D gene is TRBD1 (5 bases). There are 16 residues in the CDR3. V was trimmed by 0 bases and J by 3 bases, leaving 12 bases between them. Looked up from germline, CDR1 is MNHEY and CDR2 is SMNVEV (reference sequence).

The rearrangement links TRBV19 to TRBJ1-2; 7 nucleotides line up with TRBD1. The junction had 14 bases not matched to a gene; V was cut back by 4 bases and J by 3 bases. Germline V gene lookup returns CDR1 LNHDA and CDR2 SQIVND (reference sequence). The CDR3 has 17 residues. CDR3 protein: CASSTSLLRDSDYGYTF. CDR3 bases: TGTGCCAGTAGTACGTCCTTGCTCCGGGACAGTGACTATGGCTACACCTTC.

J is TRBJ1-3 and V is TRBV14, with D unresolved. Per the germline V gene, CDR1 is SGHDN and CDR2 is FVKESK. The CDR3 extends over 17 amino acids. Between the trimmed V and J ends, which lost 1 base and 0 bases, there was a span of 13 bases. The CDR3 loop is CASSQAIVSGSGNTIYF. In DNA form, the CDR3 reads TGTGCCAGCAGCCAAGCTATCGTATCCGGCTCTGGAAACACCATATATTTT.

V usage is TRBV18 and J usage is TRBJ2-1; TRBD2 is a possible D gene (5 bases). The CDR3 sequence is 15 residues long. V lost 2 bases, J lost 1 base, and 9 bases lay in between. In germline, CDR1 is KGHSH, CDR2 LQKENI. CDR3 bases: TGTGCCAGCTCACCATCTTCGGGGTCCTACAATGAGCAGTTCTTC. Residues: CASSPSSGSYNEQFF.

The CDR3 reads CASSRGYEQYF. The CDR3 DNA sequence: TGTGCCAGCAGTCGGGGGTACGAGCAGTACTTC. The chain uses TRBV2 and TRBJ2-5, with TRBD2 as a possible D gene (6 bases). The J call may be in error: the DNA end matches TRBJ2-7 better. The germline V gene encodes CDR1 SNHLY and CDR2 FYNNEI. The CDR3 consists of 11 residues.